This T cell receptor beta chain was documented in a study of CD8+ T cells in alopecia areata. General study points: Patients shared TCRs less clearly than mice did, possibly owing to HLA. An increase in clonality over normal scalp was evident in lesional scalp, especially alopecia totalis/universalis.

Note on this clone: Antigen unknown.

Extracted RNA was reverse transcribed, and the resulting cDNA served as sequencing template. Profiled with immunoSEQ multiplex PCR; TCRdb holds only in-frame clones, not every one. The sample carries 150,000 or so clones, around 55% recorded once. Isolation of CD4+ and CD8+ T cells from PBMCs was achieved by sorting. The germline gives CDR1 SQVTM, CDR2 ANQGSEA. V lost 5 bases, J lost 5 bases, and 5 bases stayed unmatched. CDR3 length equals 14 residues. The clonotype originates from a human donor in good health. The rearrangement uses TRBV29-1 and TRBJ2-1; 11 nucleotides agree with TRBD2. Sequenced: CD4+ T cells sorted from blood. The chain's CDR3 is CSVRLAGSHNEQFF. Written as DNA, the CDR3 is TGCAGCGTTCGACTAGCGGGGTCCCACAATGAGCAGTTCTTC.